The entry below gives a single T cell receptor beta chain sequence along with its context. Its cognate antigen has yet to be identified. No quality values exist for individual bases; no much larger clone is one base distant. The germline V gene specifies SGHDN as CDR1 and FVKESK as CDR2. From its cysteine to its phenylalanine, the CDR3 spans 15 amino acids. Only CDR3 DNA is held: 45 bases, read in frame from base 1. The junction shows trimming of 1 base on V and 4 bases on J, plus 10 bases between the germline ends. The data derive from a study of blood T cell repertoires in COVID-19 (dated by TCRdb to the early 2020s). As for the study more broadly: Collaborator samples came from the United States, Italy and Spain and covered acute and convalescent phases of COVID-19. The samples were drawn from the first 160 participants of the ongoing ImmuneRACE study and from 950 to 1,500 subjects provided by 6 global collaborators. Subjects who had been exposed to COVID-19, were actively infected with it, or had recovered from it provided the deeply sampled blood TCRbeta repertoires that made up the dataset. The material from the prospective study consisted of cDNA or gDNA derived from T cells, B-cell-depleted T cells, or PBMCs. Where available, HLA class I and class II types were obtained from metadata supplied by the sample provider rather than from assay-based typing. The repertoires were made available in a free public database intended to serve as a resource for research on the immune response to SARS-CoV-2. A de-identified subject ID, COVID-19 status, age in years and sex were almost always included in the sample metadata. Overall study results and their limits: The quantity of clinical and demographic metadata differed by source and by participant and was supplied without curation.

TCRbeta CDR3 regions were amplified from genomic DNA using the immunoSEQ Assay, a bias-controlled multiplex PCR. Under the source paper's analysis protocol: Nucleated cell counts per sample were estimated from amplification of reference gene primers within the assay. To quantify the absolute abundance of each unique TCRbeta CDR3 rearrangement, sequence reads were collapsed and filtered. For each sample, productive Simpson clonality was calculated as the square root of Simpson's diversity index across productive rearrangements. TCRdb obtained this table from immuneACCESS and retained in-frame rearrangements with V and J assigned. These tables miss some clones; where compared with another copy, unresolved V genes account for less than half of the shortfall, and the remainder is unexplained. D and trimming were read from the DNA, whereas the V and J calls and clone size are those reported in that table. The sample table records roughly 73,000 clones; roughly 89% of these occur just once. The ten largest clonotypes hold approximately 8.9% of the sample.

The collaborating institutions used their own protocols to collect whole blood in K2EDTA tubes. For TCRbeta analysis, collaborator samples were shipped as frozen whole blood, as isolated PBMCs, or as DNA extracted from either sample type. The receptor comes from a man aged 80 or over with acute or convalescent COVID-19. The chain uses TRBV14 and TRBJ1-4; the D segment could be TRBD1, given 6 matching bases. The sample comprised peripheral blood. CDR3 reads: CASSQVWTVNEKLFF. The DNA sequence is given as TGTGCCAGCAGCCAAGTCTGGACAGTTAATGAAAAACTGTTTTTT.